The T cell receptor beta chain described here comes from a study of T cells in Graves' hyperthyroidism and ophthalmopathy. Duration under 3 months, a NOSPECS grade of at least 4, and a Clinical Activity Score of at least 3 characterized the ophthalmopathy patients. Together with thyroid ultrasound, orbital computed tomography, serum thyroxine and TRAb, clinical symptoms were used for diagnoses. Many counts were recorded for this clonotype. Its antigen is currently unknown. Study-wide results and caveats: Most expanded thyroid clonotypes above 0.001 recurred in blood.

The CDR3 has 14 residues. Germline CDR1 is DFQATT and CDR2 is SNEGSKA (reference sequence). V shed 6 bases, J shed 4 bases, and the junction held 8 bases outside the gene matches. Regions amplified from RNA transcripts were the TCR beta CDR3 regions. The HTBI primer set drove a first-round RT-PCR of the TCR CDR3. TCRdb analysed the multiplex PCR reads with MiXCR anew, one entry per CDR3 protein. Seen here are fewer than 700,000 distinct CDR3 sequences, more than 15% observed once, and the top ten hold roughly 18%. Sequenced: blood. V gene TRBV20-1 combines with J gene TRBJ1-1; TRBD1 matches at 10 bases. The receptor comes from a woman aged 18-29 years with Graves' ophthalmopathy. CDR3 loop: CSAPGQGTGTEAFF. The CDR3 DNA reads as TGCAGTGCCCCGGGACAGGGGACGGGCACTGAAGCTTTCTTT.